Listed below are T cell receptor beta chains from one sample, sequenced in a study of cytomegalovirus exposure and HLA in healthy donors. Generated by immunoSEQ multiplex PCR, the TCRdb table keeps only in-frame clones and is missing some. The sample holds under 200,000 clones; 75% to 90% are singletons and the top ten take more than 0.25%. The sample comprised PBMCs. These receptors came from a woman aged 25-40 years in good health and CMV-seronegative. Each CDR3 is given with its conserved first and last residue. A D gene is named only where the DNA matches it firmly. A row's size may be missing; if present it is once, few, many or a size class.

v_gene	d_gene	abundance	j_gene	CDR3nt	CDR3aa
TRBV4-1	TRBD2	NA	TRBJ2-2	TGCGCCAGCAGCCAAGATCCTCTAGCGGCTCACACCGGGGAGCTGTTTTTT	CASSQDPLAAHTGELFF
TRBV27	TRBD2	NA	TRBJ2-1	TGTGCCAGCAGTTTCGCCGGGACTAGCGGTTACAATGAGCAGTTCTTC	CASSFAGTSGYNEQFF
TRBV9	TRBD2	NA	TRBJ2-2	TGTGCCAGCAGCGTACGGAGCGGGGGAGCCGGGGAGCTGTTTTTT	CASSVRSGGAGELFF
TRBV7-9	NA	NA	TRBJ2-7	TGTGCCAGCAGCTCCCAGGGGAAAACTAGGTACGAGCAGTACTTC	CASSSQGKTRYEQYF
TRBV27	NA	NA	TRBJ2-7	TGTGCCAGCAGTCAAGACGTCGGGGAGACCTACGAGCAGTACTTC	CASSQDVGETYEQYF
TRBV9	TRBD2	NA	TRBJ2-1	TGTGCCAGCAGCGTAAGGCTAGCGGGCAATGAGCAGTTCTTC	CASSVRLAGNEQFF
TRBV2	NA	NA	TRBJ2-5	TGTGCCAGCACTGTGTTAATCCAAGAGACCCAGTACTTC	CASTVLIQETQYF
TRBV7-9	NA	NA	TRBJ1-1	TGTGCCAGCAGCTTAGGGCTCGAAGCTGAAGCTTTCTTT	CASSLGLEAEAFF
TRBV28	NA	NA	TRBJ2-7	TGTGCCAGCAGCGTTTTGGGCAGAACCTACGAGCAGTACTTC	CASSVLGRTYEQYF
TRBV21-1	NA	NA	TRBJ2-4	TGTGCCAGCAGCCACGGGTGGATTCGAGATTACATTCAGTACTTC	CASSHGWIRDYIQYF
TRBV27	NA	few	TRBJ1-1	TGTGCCAGCAGTTTATTCGGGGGACCCATGAACACTGAAGCTTTCTTT	CASSLFGGPMNTEAFF
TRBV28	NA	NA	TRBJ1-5	TGTGCCAGCAGTTTAGGGGCCAACAATCAGCCCCAGCATTTT	CASSLGANNQPQHF
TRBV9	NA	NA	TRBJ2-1	TGTGCCAGCAGCGTGAACGTGGCGGGGTCCGAGCAGTTCTTC	CASSVNVAGSEQFF
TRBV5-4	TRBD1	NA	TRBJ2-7	TGTGCCAGCAGCTTCGGGACAGGGGGCTACGAGCAGTACTTC	CASSFGTGGYEQYF
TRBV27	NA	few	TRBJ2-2	TGTGCCAGCAGCTACTCAGGGGAACCGAACACCGGGGAGCTGTTTTTT	CASSYSGEPNTGELFF
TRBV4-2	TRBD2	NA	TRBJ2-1	TGTGCCAGCAGCCGAGGGGGAGTTAGCGGGGCCTACAATGAGCAGTTCTTC	CASSRGGVSGAYNEQFF
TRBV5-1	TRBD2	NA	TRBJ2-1	TGCGCCAGCAGCTCGGAGCTTAGCGGGGGATACAATGAGCAGTTCTTC	CASSSELSGGYNEQFF
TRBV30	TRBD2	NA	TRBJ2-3	TGTGCCTGGAGAGCAAAGCGGGGCGCGGCAGATACGCAGTATTTT	CAWRAKRGAADTQYF
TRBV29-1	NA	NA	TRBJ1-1	TGCAGCGGAGAGGTAGGGGCAGAAGCTTTCTTT	CSGEVGAEAFF
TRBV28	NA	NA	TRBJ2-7	TGTGCCAGCAGTTTGGTGGGCACCGGCGACGAGCAGTACTTC	CASSLVGTGDEQYF
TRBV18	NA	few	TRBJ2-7	TGTGCCAGCTCACCTCCCAGCTCCTACGAGCAGTACTTC	CASSPPSSYEQYF
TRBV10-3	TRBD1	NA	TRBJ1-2	TGTGCCATCAGGGATCCGGGACAGGGTTACTATGGCTACACCTTC	CAIRDPGQGYYGYTF
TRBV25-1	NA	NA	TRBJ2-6	TGTGCCAGCAGTGAATCCGGGATGCCTGGGGCCAACGTCCTGACTTTC	CASSESGMPGANVLTF
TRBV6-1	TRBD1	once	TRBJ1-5	TGTGCCAGCAGTGGGGGACAGATACATCAGCCCCAGCATTTT	CASSGGQIHQPQHF
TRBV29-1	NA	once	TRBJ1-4	TGCAGCGCCGCGGACAGCTCTAATGAAAAACTGTTTTTT	CSAADSSNEKLFF
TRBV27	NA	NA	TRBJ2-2	TGTGCCAGCCGGAGGCAGCCGAACACCGGGGAGCTGTTTTTT	CASRRQPNTGELFF
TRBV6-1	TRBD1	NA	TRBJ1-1	TGTGCCAGCAGCCCGACAGGGACTGAGAACACTGAAGCTTTCTTT	CASSPTGTENTEAFF
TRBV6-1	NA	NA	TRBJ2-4	TGTGCCAGCAGTGATCGAAGCCGTAGAAACATTCAGTACTTC	CASSDRSRRNIQYF
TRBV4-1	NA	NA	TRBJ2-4	TGCGCCAGCAGCCAAGATGGAGGATTTGGCATTCAGTACTTC	CASSQDGGFGIQYF
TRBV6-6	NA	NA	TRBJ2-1	TGTGCCAGCAGCCGGGACTTCAATGAGCAGTTCTTC	CASSRDFNEQFF
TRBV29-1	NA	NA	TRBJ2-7	TGCAGCGCGATACAGGGAGGGGGCGAGCAGTACTTC	CSAIQGGGEQYF
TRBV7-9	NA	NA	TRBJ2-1	TGTGCCAGCAGCCCGCTGAGTTCTTACAATGAGCAGTTCTTC	CASSPLSSYNEQFF
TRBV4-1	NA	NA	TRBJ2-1	TGCGCCAGCAGCCAAGATTTGGTTACGGGACTCGATTTTTGGAATGAGCAGTTCTTC	CASSQDLVTGLDFWNEQFF
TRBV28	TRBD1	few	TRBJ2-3	TGTGCCAGCAGCCTTCGGACAGGGCCTGGCACAGATACGCAGTATTTT	CASSLRTGPGTDTQYF
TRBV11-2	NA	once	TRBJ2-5	TGTGCCAGCAGCTCCTGGGAGGGGGGAGAGACCCAGTACTTC	CASSSWEGGETQYF
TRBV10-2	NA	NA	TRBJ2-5	TGCGCCAGCAGCTCTCCCAGGGGCCAAGAGACCCAGTACTTC	CASSSPRGQETQYF
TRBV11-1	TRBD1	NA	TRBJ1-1	TGTGCCAGCAGCTCTCCGCGGACAGGGGGAACTGAAGCTTTCTTT	CASSSPRTGGTEAFF
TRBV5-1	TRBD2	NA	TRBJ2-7	TGCGCCAGCAGCCTATTAGCGGGAGTAGCCTACGAGCAGTACTTC	CASSLLAGVAYEQYF
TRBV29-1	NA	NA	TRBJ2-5	TGCAGCGTTGAGTACCAGCAAGAGACCCAGTACTTC	CSVEYQQETQYF
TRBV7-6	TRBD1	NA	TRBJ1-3	TGTGCCAGCAGCCTCCGGGACAGGGAAGACACCATATATTTT	CASSLRDREDTIYF
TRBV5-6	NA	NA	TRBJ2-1	TGTGCCAGCAGCCAGCCAAACCAGGACAATGAGCAGTTCTTC	CASSQPNQDNEQFF
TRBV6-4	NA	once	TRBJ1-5	TGTGCCAGCAGTGACGCAATCAGGCCCCAGCATTTT	CASSDAIRPQHF
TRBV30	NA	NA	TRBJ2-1	TGTGCCTGGACTACTAACTACAATGAGCAGTTCTTC	CAWTTNYNEQFF
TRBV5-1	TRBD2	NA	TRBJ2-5	TGCGCCAGCAGCCCCGGGACTAGCGGGGGGGCCCGAGGGGAGACCCAGTACTTC	CASSPGTSGGARGETQYF
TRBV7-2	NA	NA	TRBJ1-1	TGTGCCAGCAGCTTATGGAATGCGAGGGGGGGAGGTGAAGCTTTCTTT	CASSLWNARGGGEAFF
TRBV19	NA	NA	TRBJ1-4	TGTGCCAGTAGTAATACGAGGGTGCGTGAAAAACTGTTTTTT	CASSNTRVREKLFF
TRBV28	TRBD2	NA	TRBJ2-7	TGTGCCAGCTCCGCGGGGGGTGGCGTCGTACACCGGCAGTACTTC	CASSAGGGVVHRQYF
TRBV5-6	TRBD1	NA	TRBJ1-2	TGTGCCAGCAGCTATAAGACAGGGGACTATGGCTACACCTTC	CASSYKTGDYGYTF
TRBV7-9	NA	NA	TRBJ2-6	TGTGCCAGCAGTCAAGCCCGAGTCTCTGGGGCCAACGTCCTGACTTTC	CASSQARVSGANVLTF
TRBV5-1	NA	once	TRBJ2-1	TGCGCCAGCAGACCCTCTAGCGACCCCTACAATGAGCAGTTCTTC	CASRPSSDPYNEQFF
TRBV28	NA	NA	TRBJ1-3	TGTGCCAGCAGTTTTGACCAAGCGTATGGAAACACCATATATTTT	CASSFDQAYGNTIYF
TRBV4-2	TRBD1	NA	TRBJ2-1	TGTGCCAGCAGCCAAGTGGACAGGGTCAATGAGCAGTTCTTC	CASSQVDRVNEQFF
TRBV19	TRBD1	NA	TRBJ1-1	TGTGCCAGTAGTATAGGGGACAGGGTAACTGAAGCTTTCTTT	CASSIGDRVTEAFF